This T cell receptor (beta chain) was sequenced for a study of T cell changes during pregnancy in multiple sclerosis. CDR3 length equals 15 residues. Germline CDR1 SGHKS, CDR2 YYEKEE (reference sequence). The table lists this clone with a few counts. The junction departs from the called germline gene at one end, perhaps through a read error. Libraries were prepared by immunoSEQ multiplex PCR; TCRdb keeps only in-frame clonotypes and omits some of them. The sample holds some 74,000 clones, 80% to 95% seen once. V and J are TRBV5-5 and TRBJ2-2; D is possibly TRBD2 (5 bases). Material: peripheral blood, obtained before pregnancy. The receptor's source is a female donor with multiple sclerosis, enrolled in a pregnancy study. CDR3 sequence (DNA): TGCGCCAGCAGCCAATATGAGGGAAGCACCGGGGAGCTGTTTTTT. As protein: CASSQYEGSTGELFF. The whole variable domain, filled in from reference TRBV5-5 and TRBJ2-2, reads DAGVTQSPTHLIKTRGQQVTLRCSPISGHKSVSWYQQVLGQGPQFIFQYYEKEERGRGNFPDRFSARQFPNYSSELNVNALLLGDSALYLCASSQYEGSTGELFFGEGSRLTVL.